Each of the 17 T cell receptor beta chains below was sequenced from the same sample in a study of long-term antiretroviral therapy in people with HIV. Researchers report immunoSEQ v3.0 was run at survey level. Sequenced by immunoSEQ multiplex PCR; TCRdb stores in-frame clones only, minus some. The repertoire holds about 36,000 clones, with 80% to 90% as singletons. The material was unsorted PBMCs, obtained 2.2 years after starting antiretroviral therapy. The source is a man aged 18 to 35 with HIV.

The genes are TRBV7-2 and TRBJ2-2; 14 positions agree with TRBD2. V was clipped by 5 bases and J by 6 bases; unmatched bases: 2. CDR1 and CDR2 from the germline V gene are SGHTA and FQGNSA. CDR3 length: 15 amino acids. The CDR3 DNA reads as TGTGCCAGCAGCGCGGGACTAGCGGGAGCCGGGGAGCTGTTTTTT. It encodes CASSAGLAGAGELFF. Using reference TRBV7-2 and TRBJ2-2 for the parts outside the CDR3, the full variable domain is GAGVSQSPSNKVTEKGKDVELRCDPISGHTALYWYRQSLGQGLEFLIYFQGNSAPDKSGLPSDRFSAERTGGSVSTLTIQRTQQEDSAVYLCASSAGLAGAGELFFGEGSRLTVL.

This chain joins TRBV2 and TRBJ2-7, with D tentatively TRBD1 or TRBD2 (5 bases each). V lost 8 bases to trimming and J lost 0 bases, with 11 bases between them. The V gene's germline CDR1 is SNHLY and CDR2 FYNNEI. The CDR3 is 13 amino acids. The CDR3: CASAGTSSYEQYF. The DNA for the CDR3 is TGTGCCAGCGCTGGGACCAGCTCCTACGAGCAGTACTTC.

The chain joins TRBV2 to TRBJ2-7, with 7 positions matching TRBD2. The CDR3 contains 13 residues. CDR1 is SNHLY and CDR2 is FYNNEI in the germline V gene. V gave up 7 bases and J gave up 7 bases; unmatched junction bases: 10. In DNA form, the CDR3 reads TGTGCCAGCACGTCAGCGGGATCACCAGAGCAGTACTTC. It translates to CASTSAGSPEQYF.

The gene calls are TRBV18 and TRBJ2-2, with 9 bases lining up with TRBD1. Germline CDR1 KGHSH, CDR2 LQKENI. The ends lost 3 bases at V and 4 bases at J; junction bases unmatched: 6. The CDR3 runs to 16 residues. CDR3 protein: CASSPRQGDRTGELFF. The DNA for the CDR3 is TGTGCCAGCTCACCTCGACAGGGGGATCGCACCGGGGAGCTGTTTTTT.

This clone showed up just once. The chain joins TRBV9 to TRBJ2-3; TRBD2 agrees at 12 bases. This CDR3 is built from 15 residues. CDR1 and CDR2 from the germline V gene are SGDLS and YYNGEE. The ends lost 6 bases at V and 6 bases at J; junction bases unmatched: 8. Here the CDR3 reads CASTLAGGRLDTQYF. CDR3 DNA sequence: TGTGCCAGCACCCTAGCGGGGGGGCGATTGGATACGCAGTATTTT.

Remarks on this clone: A read error may account for a junction end that differs from germline. CDR3 protein: CASSPGVAGEAYEQFF. The CDR3 coding sequence is TGTGCTAGCAGCCCGGGGGTAGCGGGAGAGGCCTATGAGCAGTTCTTC. The chain uses TRBV7-7 and TRBJ2-1; 9 positions agree with TRBD2. Germline V lookup: CDR1 SSHAT, CDR2 FNYEAQ (reference sequence). CDR3 size: 16 residues.

The chain combines TRBV6-5 with TRBJ2-1; the D call may be TRBD1 or TRBD2 (5 bases each). The CDR3 totals 11 residues. Trimming removed 7 bases at V and 9 bases at J, with 10 bases between. From germline, CDR1 is MNHEY and CDR2 SVGAGI. CDR3 bases: TGTGCCAGCATGGGGGACGGTGAGCAGTTCTTC. Its protein product is CASMGDGEQFF.

The chain carries TRBV11-2 and TRBJ1-6; D remains ambiguous. V gave up 5 bases and J gave up 13 bases, with 12 bases separating them. The CDR3 has 12 amino acids. CDR1 SGHAT and CDR2 FQNNGV come from the germline V gene. The CDR3 reads CASSQSPGPLHF. The CDR3 DNA sequence: TGTGCCAGCAGCCAATCCCCCGGCCCCCTCCACTTT.

This clone was observed a few times. The V gene is TRBV5-1, the J gene TRBJ1-1, with TRBD1 as a possible D gene (5 bases). V shed 2 bases and J shed 5 bases, with 13 bases lying between them. This CDR3 contains 14 residues. Germline CDR1 SGHRS, CDR2 YFSETQ. The CDR3 nucleotides read TGCGCCAGCAGCTTCCAGGGAGGGTTAACTGAAGCTTTCTTT. It translates to CASSFQGGLTEAFF.

The rearrangement joins TRBV4-2 to TRBJ1-2; TRBD1 is a possible D gene (5 bases). Germline CDR1 and CDR2: LGHNA and YNFKEQ. The CDR3 has 15 amino acids. V shed 3 bases and J shed 6 bases, with 17 bases lying between them. CDR3 coding DNA: TGTGCCAGCAGCCACCTTGACGGACACCCGGATGGCTACACCTTC. Its protein product is CASSHLDGHPDGYTF.

V and J are TRBV27 and TRBJ2-7; 7 bases align to TRBD2. The CDR3 runs 15 residues. The V and J ends lost 0 bases and 2 bases, in that order; junction bases with no gene match: 4. Germline CDR1 is MNHEY and CDR2 is SMNVEV (reference sequence). Here the CDR3 DNA reads TGTGCCAGCAGTTTATCGGCGGGAGAGGCCTACGAGCAGTACTTC. Translating it yields CASSLSAGEAYEQYF.

The rearrangement uses TRBV5-1 and TRBJ2-7; D perhaps matches TRBD1 (5 bases). Germline CDR1 reads SGHRS; CDR2 reads YFSETQ. The V end was cut by 2 bases, the J end by 1 base, with 10 bases between. The CDR3 contains 14 residues. CDR3 amino acids: CASSLGAPSYEQYF. For the CDR3, the DNA is TGCGCCAGCAGCTTAGGGGCCCCTTCCTACGAGCAGTACTTC.

The rearrangement links TRBV19 to TRBJ2-7; D gene uncertain. With 6 bases removed from V and 4 bases from J, the gap between germline ends came to 7 bases. CDR3 size: 11 residues. CDR1 is LNHDA, CDR2 SQIVND, per germline (reference sequence). The DNA for the CDR3 is TGTGCCAGTAGCGATCTGTACGAGCAGTACTTC. Translating it yields CASSDLYEQYF.

The chain joins TRBV7-9 to TRBJ2-7; TRBD1 aligns across 7 bases. Germline trimming cut 7 bases from V and 3 bases from J; bases unmatched to any gene: 3. CDR1 and CDR2 from the germline V gene are SEHNR and FQNEAQ (reference sequence). The length of the CDR3 is 12 residues. The chain's CDR3 is CASTGTDYEQYF. The CDR3 DNA reads TGTGCCAGCACCGGGACAGACTACGAGCAGTACTTC.

V is TRBV7-6 and J is TRBJ2-1; a possible D gene is TRBD1 (5 bases). The CDR3 runs 16 residues. Germline CDR1 SGHVS, CDR2 FNYEAQ. Trimming stripped 4 bases from V and 4 bases from J, with 17 bases between. CDR3 in amino acids: CASSSKKDRSYNEQFF. The CDR3 DNA is TGTGCCAGCAGCTCGAAAAAAGACAGAAGTTACAATGAGCAGTTCTTC. The whole variable domain, filled in from reference TRBV7-6 and TRBJ2-1, reads GAGVSQSPRYKVTKRGQDVALRCDPISGHVSLYWYRQALGQGPEFLTYFNYEAQQDKSGLPNDRFSAERPEGSISTLTIQRTEQRDSAMYRCASSSKKDRSYNEQFFGPGTRLTVL.

The CDR3 region is CASSYTGDGMNTEAFF. In nucleotides, the CDR3 is TGTGCCAGCTCATATACAGGGGACGGTATGAACACTGAAGCTTTCTTT. The chain combines TRBV18 with TRBJ1-1; 7 bases fit TRBD1. Germline CDR1 reads KGHSH; CDR2 reads LQKENI. J was trimmed by 0 bases and V by 5 bases; bases with no gene match: 9. The CDR3 runs 16 residues.

The CDR3 nucleotides are TGCGCCAGCAGCCAAGAGGGGAGGGACAATCAGCCCCAGCATTTT. Translation: CASSQEGRDNQPQHF. The chain has TRBV4-3 and TRBJ1-5, with D unclear. The germline V and J ends were trimmed by 0 bases and 3 bases, with 9 bases remaining between them. CDR3 length equals 15 residues. Germline V lookup: CDR1 LGHNA, CDR2 YSLEER.